The 10 T cell receptor beta chains given below trace back to one sample, sequenced in a study of T-cell memory formation after mild COVID-19. TCRdb independently ran MiXCR on the 5' RACE reads; one entry per CDR3 protein. The table includes 500,000 to 650,000 distinct CDR3 sequences, roughly a fifth detected once. Sequencing was performed on PBMCs or a T cell subset sorted from them (not recorded which). Receptors originate from an adult woman who had mild COVID-19 (a few samples of this study predate the infection). Cell type and time point are not known.

The V and J genes are TRBV27 and TRBJ2-4, with D perhaps being TRBD1 or TRBD2 (5 bases each). Germline V lookup: CDR1 MNHEY, CDR2 SMNVEV (reference sequence). This CDR3 has 14 amino acids. Trimming took 2 bases from V and 11 from J, leaving 16 bases between them. The CDR3 protein is CASSLAGKGLVQYF. The CDR3 nucleotides are TGTGCCAGCAGTTTAGCCGGGAAGGGGCTCGTTCAGTACTTC.

Ten or more counts support this clonotype. This chain connects TRBV5-1 to TRBJ2-3, with 9 nucleotides matching TRBD2. The CDR3 length is 15 residues. J was trimmed by 0 bases and V by 6 bases; bases with no gene match: 5. Per germline, CDR1 SGHRS and CDR2 YFSETQ. The CDR3 DNA reads TGCGCCAGCACCTTAGCGGGGGCTAGCACAGATACGCAGTATTTT. Its translation is CASTLAGASTDTQYF. The full variable domain, its missing parts supplied by reference TRBV5-1 and TRBJ2-3, is KAGVTQTPRYLIKTRGQQVTLSCSPISGHRSVSWYQQTPGQGLQFLFEYFSETQRNKGNFPGRFSGRQFSNSRSEMNVSTLELGDSALYLCASTLAGASTDTQYFGPGTRLTVL.

This clonotype was seen at least ten times. V and J are TRBV29-1 and TRBJ2-3; 7 bases fit TRBD2. This CDR3 has 14 amino acids. Germline V gene data show CDR1 as SQVTM and CDR2 as ANQGSEA. With V trimmed by 3 bases and J by 2 bases, 5 bases remained unmatched. CDR3 bases: TGCAGCGTTGATTTTACTAGCGCCACAGATACGCAGTATTTT. This gives the protein CSVDFTSATDTQYF.

This chain uses TRBV6-5 with TRBJ2-4; 11 bases are a match to TRBD1. This CDR3 spans 16 amino acids. Germline-derived CDR1 and CDR2 are MNHEY and SVGAGI. J lost 6 bases, V lost 0 bases, and 4 bases had no gene match. This CDR3 is CASSYSDRGRGNIQYF. For the CDR3, the DNA is TGTGCCAGCAGTTACTCGGACAGGGGGCGAGGAAACATTCAGTACTTC.

This clonotype was observed a few times. The genes are TRBV7-9 and TRBJ2-1, with a possible D match to TRBD2 (5 bases). CDR1 and CDR2 from the germline V gene are SEHNR and FQNEAQ (reference sequence). This CDR3 has 14 residues. V shed 5 bases and J shed 7 bases, with 15 bases lying between them. The CDR3 here is CASSHLNLANEQFF. CDR3 sequence (DNA): TGTGCCAGCAGCCACCTGAACCTAGCTAATGAGCAGTTCTTC.

This clonotype was observed a handful of times. The chain carries TRBV7-6 and TRBJ2-2, with 12 bases matching TRBD1. Germline lookup yields CDR1 SGHVS and CDR2 FNYEAQ. This CDR3 is 18 amino acids long. After removal of 5 bases from V and 3 bases from J, the junction contained 10 bases not matched to a gene. The CDR3 DNA reads TGTGCCAGCAGCGGACGACCGGGACAGGGGGCGCACACCGGGGAGCTGTTTTTT. Its protein product is CASSGRPGQGAHTGELFF.

The V and J genes are TRBV20-1 and TRBJ1-1; 11 positions agree with TRBD1. The length of the CDR3 is 15 residues. Germline V gene data show CDR1 as DFQATT and CDR2 as SNEGSKA (reference sequence). V lost 6 bases and J lost 3; bases outside the gene matches: 9. As DNA, the CDR3 is TGCAGTGCGCCGGGACAGGGGGAGGGTGACACTGAAGCTTTCTTT. Residues: CSAPGQGEGDTEAFF.

This clonotype was counted only a few times. The CDR3 DNA reads as TGTGCCAGCACCGGGACAGCCGGACCCGGGGAGCTGTTTTTT. Its protein is CASTGTAGPGELFF. The chain is built from TRBV9 and TRBJ2-2; 7 positions match TRBD1. The J segment lost 6 bases and the V segment lost 6 bases, leaving 8 bases of the junction unmatched. From germline, CDR1 is SGDLS and CDR2 YYNGEE. This CDR3 has 14 residues.

The V and J genes are TRBV18 and TRBJ1-4, with a possible D match to TRBD1 (5 bases). The CDR3 runs to 15 residues. The germline V gene encodes CDR1 KGHSH and CDR2 LQKENI. Trimming removed 1 base at V and 6 bases at J, with 12 bases between. CDR3 loop: CASSPRAGPYEKLFF. CDR3 in DNA: TGTGCCAGCTCACCACGGGCAGGGCCCTATGAAAAACTGTTTTTT.

This clonotype showed up just a few times. The chain links TRBV7-8 to TRBJ2-3; 8 bases match TRBD2. Germline trimming cut 5 bases from V and 5 bases from J; bases unmatched to any gene: 12. The CDR3 runs to 16 residues. In germline, CDR1 is SGHVS, CDR2 FQNEAQ. CDR3: CASSDAGGEGIDTQYF. CDR3 nucleotides: TGTGCCAGCAGCGATGCCGGGGGGGAGGGCATAGATACGCAGTATTTT.